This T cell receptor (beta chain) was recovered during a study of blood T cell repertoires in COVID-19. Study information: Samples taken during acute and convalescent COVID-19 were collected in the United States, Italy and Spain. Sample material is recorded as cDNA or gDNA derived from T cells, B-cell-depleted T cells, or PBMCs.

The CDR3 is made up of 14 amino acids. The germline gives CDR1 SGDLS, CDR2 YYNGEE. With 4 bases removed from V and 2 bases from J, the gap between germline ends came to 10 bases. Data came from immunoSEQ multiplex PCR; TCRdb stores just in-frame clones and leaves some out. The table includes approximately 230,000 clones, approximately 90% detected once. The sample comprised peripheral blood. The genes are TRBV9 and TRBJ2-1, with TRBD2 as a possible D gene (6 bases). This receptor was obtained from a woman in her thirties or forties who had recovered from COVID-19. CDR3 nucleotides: TGTGCCAGCAGCATTAGCGGTACCTACAATGAGCAGTTCTTC. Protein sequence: CASSISGTYNEQFF.